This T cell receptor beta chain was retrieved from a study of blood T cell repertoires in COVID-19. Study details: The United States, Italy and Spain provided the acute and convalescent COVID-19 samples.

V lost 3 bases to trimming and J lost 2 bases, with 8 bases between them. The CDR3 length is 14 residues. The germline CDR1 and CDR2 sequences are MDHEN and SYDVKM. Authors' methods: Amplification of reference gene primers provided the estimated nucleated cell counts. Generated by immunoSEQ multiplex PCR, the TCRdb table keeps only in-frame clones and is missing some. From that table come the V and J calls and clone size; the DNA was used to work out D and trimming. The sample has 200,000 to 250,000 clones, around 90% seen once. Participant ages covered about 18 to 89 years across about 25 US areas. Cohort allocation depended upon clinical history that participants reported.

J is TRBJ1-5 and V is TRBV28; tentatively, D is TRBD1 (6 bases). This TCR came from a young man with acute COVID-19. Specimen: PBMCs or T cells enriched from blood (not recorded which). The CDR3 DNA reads TGTGCCAGCAGTTTCCCAGGGGGCAATCAGCCCCAGCATTTT. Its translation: CASSFPGGNQPQHF.